A single sample is the source of the 18 T cell receptor beta chains below, sequenced in a study of OX40 agonist ivuxolimab in advanced cancers. The assay was immunoSEQ multiplex PCR, and TCRdb's table has in-frame clones only and misses some. The sample holds 65,000 to 85,000 clones, over 80% seen once. Sequences were derived from CD4+ or CD8+ T cells sorted from blood, sampled in a trial of the OX40 agonist ivuxolimab. The receptors here all came from an adult with an advanced solid tumor such as melanoma, head and neck, liver or kidney cancer.

V is TRBV6-6 and J is TRBJ2-1; D is possibly TRBD2 (5 bases). CDR3 length: 13 amino acids. CDR1 and CDR2 (germline): MNHNY, SVGAGI (reference sequence). V was shortened by 6 bases and J by 4 bases, with 10 bases between the two germline ends. In DNA form, the CDR3 reads TGTGCCAGCAGCCGGACTGGATACAATGAGCAGTTCTTC. It encodes CASSRTGYNEQFF.

This chain links TRBV9 with TRBJ2-6, with 8 bases aligning to TRBD1. The germline gives CDR1 SGDLS, CDR2 YYNGEE. The length of the CDR3 is 16 residues. V trimming: 7 bases; J trimming: 1 base; junction bases outside the gene matches: 7. The CDR3 loop is CASGGQGGSGANVLTF. CDR3 nucleotides: TGTGCCAGCGGAGGACAGGGAGGATCTGGGGCCAACGTCCTGACTTTC.

This rearrangement joins TRBV28 to TRBJ1-1; D gene unclear. Deletions cut 4 bases from V and 8 bases from J, with 11 bases between. Germline V gene sequence: CDR1 MDHEN, CDR2 SYDVKM. The CDR3 is 12 amino acids. The DNA of the CDR3 is TGTGCCAGCAGTTCCCTAACAGAGGAAGCTTTCTTT. Protein sequence: CASSSLTEEAFF.

The gene calls are TRBV19 and TRBJ1-5; D may be TRBD1 (6 bases). V dropped 3 bases and J dropped 7 bases, with 13 bases sitting between them. The CDR3 extends over 14 amino acids. Germline V lookup: CDR1 LNHDA, CDR2 SQIVND (reference sequence). The CDR3: CASSMSGEGQPQHF. Written as DNA, the CDR3 is TGTGCCAGTAGTATGTCAGGGGAAGGCCAGCCCCAGCATTTT. The full variable domain, in which reference TRBV19 and TRBJ1-5 provide the parts outside the CDR3, is DGGITQSPKYLFRKEGQNVTLSCEQNLNHDAMYWYRQDPGQGLRLIYYSQIVNDFQKGDIAEGYSVSREKKESFPLTVTSAQKNPTAFYLCASSMSGEGQPQHFGDGTRLSIL.

V gene TRBV10-3 combines with J gene TRBJ2-7, with D maybe TRBD1 (7 bases). This CDR3 has 12 residues. Between the trimmed V and J ends, which lost 10 bases and 1 base, there was a span of 11 bases. Germline lookup yields CDR1 ENHRY and CDR2 SYGVKD. The CDR3 here is CATAGGSYEQYF. CDR3 nucleotides: TGTGCCACGGCAGGGGGGTCCTACGAGCAGTACTTC.

This chain links TRBV21-1 with TRBJ1-5; the D segment call TRBD1 is taken from the table without a DNA check. TRBV21-1 corresponds to a pseudogene. This CDR3 is 16 amino acids long. The CDR3 DNA follows: TGTGCCAGCAGCGGCCAGACAGGGGATGGCAATCAGCCCCAGCATTTT. Protein: CASSGQTGDGNQPQHF.

The chain carries TRBV12-5 and TRBJ2-1, with D tentatively TRBD2 (6 bases). The CDR3 runs to 15 residues. Trimming removed 1 base at V and 8 bases at J, with 15 bases between. Per germline, CDR1 LGHNT and CDR2 FRNRAP. Written as DNA, the CDR3 is TGTGCTAGTGGTTTGGCCCTTACTAGCTTGGATGAGCAGTTCTTC. This gives the protein CASGLALTSLDEQFF.

V usage is TRBV6-5 and J usage is TRBJ1-1; maybe TRBD1 (5 bases). The CDR3 is made up of 13 amino acids. V was pared by 8 bases and J by 1 base, with 11 bases between. The V gene's germline CDR1 is MNHEY and CDR2 SVGAGI. The CDR3 region is CASLTGQNTEAFF. The CDR3 coding sequence is TGTGCCAGCCTCACGGGGCAGAACACTGAAGCTTTCTTT.

The rearrangement links TRBV7-2 to TRBJ2-1; 8 bases agree with TRBD2. This CDR3 has 15 residues. Germline loops: CDR1 SGHTA, CDR2 FQGNSA. Losses at the gene ends were 1 base for V and 4 bases for J; bases not matched to a gene: 3. The CDR3 bases are TGTGCCAGCAGCTTAGGCTTAGCGGGGTACAATGAGCAGTTCTTC. Protein product: CASSLGLAGYNEQFF.

This clone showed up just a few times. At one end the junction does not follow the germline gene, possibly because of a read error. The V gene is TRBV5-1, the J gene TRBJ1-4; no firm D call. The CDR3 contains 15 residues. From germline, CDR1 is SGHRS and CDR2 YFSETQ. CDR3 DNA: TGCGCCACCAGCGCCCAAGGGAGGGCTAATGAAAAACTGTTTTTT. It specifies CATSAQGRANEKLFF.

This chain uses TRBV30 with TRBJ2-2; 7 nucleotides match TRBD2. Per the germline V gene, CDR1 is GTSNPN and CDR2 is SVGIG (reference sequence). The junction had 3 bases not matched to a gene; V was cut back by 2 bases and J by 6 bases. The CDR3 runs to 13 residues. CDR3 bases: TGTGCCTGGAGTTTGGGGGGGTCCGGGGAGCTGTTTTTT. Residues: CAWSLGGSGELFF. The full variable domain, rest sourced from reference TRBV30 and TRBJ2-2, is SQTIHQWPATLVQPVGSPLSLECTVEGTSNPNLYWYRQAAGRGLQLLFYSVGIGQISSEVPQNLSASRPQDRQFILSSKKLLLSDSGFYLCAWSLGGSGELFFGEGSRLTVL.

The V gene is TRBV4-2, the J gene TRBJ2-1; 12 nucleotides agree with TRBD2. Germline CDR1 and CDR2: LGHNA and YNFKEQ. This CDR3 is 19 amino acids long. The V segment lost 5 bases and the J segment 0 bases; nucleotides outside the gene matches: 11. The CDR3 DNA follows: TGTGCCAGCAGCTATCGGGGGGGACTAGCGGGTATCTCCTACAATGAGCAGTTCTTC. This gives the protein CASSYRGGLAGISYNEQFF.

This clone was observed a single time. This sequence joins TRBV7-2 and TRBJ2-3, with D hard to call. The CDR3 covers 14 residues. Per the germline V gene, CDR1 is SGHTA and CDR2 is FQGNSA. The ends were cut back, 5 bases at V and 0 bases at J, with 9 bases in the middle. CDR3 nucleotide sequence: TGTGCCAGCAGCCCCAGACAAAGCACAGATACGCAGTATTTT. It yields the protein CASSPRQSTDTQYF.

The chain recombines TRBV7-2 with TRBJ2-5, with 8 bases identical to TRBD1. CDR1 is SGHTA, CDR2 FQGNSA, per germline. This CDR3 has 13 amino acids. Germline trimming cut 5 bases from V and 4 bases from J; bases unmatched to any gene: 3. In nucleotides, the CDR3 is TGTGCCAGCAGCAAACAGGGGGGAGAGACCCAGTACTTC. It is translated as CASSKQGGETQYF.

CDR3 amino acids: CASSSRTGGVFEKLFF. CDR3 sequence (DNA): TGTGCCAGCAGCTCCCGGACAGGGGGGGTCTTCGAAAAACTGTTTTTT. The chain links TRBV7-6 to TRBJ1-4; 10 nucleotides line up with TRBD1. Germline CDR1 and CDR2: SGHVS and FNYEAQ. The trim removed 4 bases at V and 8 bases at J, leaving 10 bases unmatched. The CDR3 contains 16 residues.

The rearrangement joins TRBV27 to TRBJ1-6, with 9 bases lining up with TRBD1. The germline V gene encodes CDR1 MNHEY and CDR2 SMNVEV (reference sequence). Trimming took 6 bases from V and 9 from J; bases not matched to a gene: 9. The CDR3 extends over 15 amino acids. The CDR3 bases are TGTGCCAGCAGCGTCCGGGACAGGGTAATTTCACCCCTCCACTTT. It encodes CASSVRDRVISPLHF.

The chain combines TRBV5-6 with TRBJ2-2; D uncertain. This CDR3 has 14 amino acids. Trimming removed 6 bases at V and 1 base at J, with 10 bases between. CDR1 and CDR2 (germline): SGHDT, YYEEEE. Written as DNA, the CDR3 is TGTGCCAGCACCCTCAGACAGAACACCGGGGAGCTGTTTTTT. Translated: CASTLRQNTGELFF.

The chain employs TRBV11-3 and TRBJ2-7, with D uncertain. V lost 5 bases and J 2 bases, leaving 19 bases between the germline ends. The length of the CDR3 is 16 residues. CDR1 is SGHNT and CDR2 is YENEEA in the germline V gene. CDR3 sequence reads: CASSPGIGHGTYEQYF. The CDR3 DNA sequence: TGTGCCAGCAGCCCCGGTATAGGTCACGGAACCTACGAGCAGTACTTC.